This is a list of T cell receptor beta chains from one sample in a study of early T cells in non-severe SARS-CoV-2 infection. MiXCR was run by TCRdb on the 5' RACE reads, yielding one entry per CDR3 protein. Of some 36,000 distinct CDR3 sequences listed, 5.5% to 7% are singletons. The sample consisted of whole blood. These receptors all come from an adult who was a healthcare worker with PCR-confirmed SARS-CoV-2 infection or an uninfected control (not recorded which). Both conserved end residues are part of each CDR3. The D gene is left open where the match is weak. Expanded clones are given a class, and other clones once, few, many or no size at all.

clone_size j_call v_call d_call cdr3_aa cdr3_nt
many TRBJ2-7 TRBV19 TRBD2 CASSITLTSGSHEQYF TGTGCCAGTAGTATAACTTTGACTAGCGGGAGCCACGAGCAGTACTTC
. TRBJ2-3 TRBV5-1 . CASSPWGNTDTQYF TGCGCCAGCAGCCCATGGGGGAACACAGATACGCAGTATTTT
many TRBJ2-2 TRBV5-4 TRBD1 CASSPWTGLPGELFF TGTGCCAGCAGCCCCTGGACAGGGTTGCCGGGGGAGCTGTTTTTT
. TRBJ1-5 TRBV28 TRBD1 CASSMGQGVGQPQHF TGTGCCAGCAGTATGGGACAGGGGGTTGGTCAGCCCCAGCATTTT
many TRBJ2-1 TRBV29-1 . CSVEPLARSYNEQFF TGCAGCGTAGAGCCTCTAGCGCGCTCCTACAATGAGCAGTTCTTC
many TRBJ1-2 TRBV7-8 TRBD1 CASSLVLGQGAGGYTF TGTGCCAGCAGCTTAGTCCTCGGACAGGGGGCTGGCGGCTACACCTTC
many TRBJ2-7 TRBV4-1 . CASSQDPGQGISYEQYF TGCGCCAGCAGCCAAGATCCCGGGCAGGGGATCTCCTACGAGCAGTACTTC
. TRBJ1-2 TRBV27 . CASSSTNYGYTF TGTGCCAGCAGTTCCACTAACTATGGCTACACCTTC
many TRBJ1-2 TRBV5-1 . CASSVDNYGYTF TGCGCCAGCAGCGTGGACAACTATGGCTACACCTTC
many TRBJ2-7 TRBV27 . CASSFPSYEQYF TGTGCCAGCAGTTTCCCTTCCTACGAGCAGTACTTC
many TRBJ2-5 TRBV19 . CASSARTASLQETQYF TGTGCCAGTAGTGCGAGGACAGCCAGCCTTCAAGAGACCCAGTACTTC
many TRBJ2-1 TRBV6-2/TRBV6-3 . CASSYEDTYNEQFF TGTGCCAGCAGTTATGAAGACACCTACAATGAGCAGTTCTTC
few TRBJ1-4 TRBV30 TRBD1 CAWSGRTGREKLFF TGTGCCTGGAGTGGCCGGACAGGGCGTGAAAAACTGTTTTTT
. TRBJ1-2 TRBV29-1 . CSVEVVTRGYTF TGCAGCGTTGAGGTGGTGACTCGTGGCTACACCTTC
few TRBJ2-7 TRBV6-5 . CASTTPGPAKQYF TGTGCCAGCACCACACCCGGACCGGCCAAGCAGTACTTC
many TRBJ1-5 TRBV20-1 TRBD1 CSASRDSTSNQPQHF TGCAGTGCCAGCCGGGACAGTACAAGCAATCAGCCCCAGCATTTT
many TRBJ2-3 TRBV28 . CASSLSGEGPRDTQYF TGTGCCAGCAGTTTAAGCGGAGAAGGCCCTAGAGATACGCAGTATTTT
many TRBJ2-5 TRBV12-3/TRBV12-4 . CASTRRSQETQYF TGTGCCAGCACCCGTCGGAGCCAAGAGACCCAGTACTTC
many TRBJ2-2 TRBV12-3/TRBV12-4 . CASGFEPGTLNTGELFF TGTGCCAGCGGGTTCGAACCCGGGACACTGAACACCGGGGAGCTGTTTTTT
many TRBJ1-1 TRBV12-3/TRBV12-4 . CASSRYRRRRATEAFF TGTGCCAGCAGTCGATACAGGCGACGAAGGGCCACTGAAGCTTTCTTT
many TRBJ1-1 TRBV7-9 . CASSYRATGNTEAFF TGTGCCAGCAGCTACAGGGCCACGGGGAACACTGAAGCTTTCTTT
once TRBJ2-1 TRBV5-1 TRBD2 CASSWGLAGAYNEQFF TGCGCCAGTAGCTGGGGACTAGCGGGAGCGTACAATGAGCAGTTCTTC
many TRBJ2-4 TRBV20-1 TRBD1 CSASPGTGENIQYF TGCAGTGCTAGCCCCGGGACAGGGGAAAACATTCAGTACTTC
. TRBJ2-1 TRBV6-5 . CASSYSSSGTFTGSPNEQFF TGTGCCAGCAGTTACTCGAGTAGTGGGACGTTTACTGGTAGTCCCAATGAGCAGTTCTTC
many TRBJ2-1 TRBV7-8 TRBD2 CASSDSGRANEQFF TGTGCCAGCAGCGATAGCGGGAGGGCTAATGAGCAGTTCTTC
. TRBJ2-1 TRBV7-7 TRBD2 CASSLGGGSYNEQFF TGTGCCAGCAGCTTAGGCGGGGGCTCCTACAATGAGCAGTTCTTC
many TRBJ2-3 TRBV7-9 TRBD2 CASSQTSGSTDTQYF TGTGCCAGCAGCCAGACTAGCGGGAGTACCGATACGCAGTATTTT
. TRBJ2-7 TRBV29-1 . CSGIGLENEQYF TGCAGCGGCATAGGACTGGAGAACGAGCAGTACTTC
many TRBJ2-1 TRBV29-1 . CSVPHSSSYNEQFF TGCAGCGTTCCCCACAGCAGCTCCTACAATGAGCAGTTCTTC
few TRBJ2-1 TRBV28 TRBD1 CASSRTLGTGYNEQFF TGTGCCAGCAGTCGTACCCTCGGGACAGGATACAATGAGCAGTTCTTC
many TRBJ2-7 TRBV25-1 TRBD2 CASSGSQTSQISYEQYF TGTGCCAGCAGTGGATCCCAGACTAGCCAAATCTCCTACGAGCAGTACTTC
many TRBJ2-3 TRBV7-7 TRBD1 CASSSRTGATDTQYF TGTGCTAGCAGCTCCCGGACAGGGGCGACAGATACGCAGTATTTT
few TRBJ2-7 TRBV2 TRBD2 CASSAGSGSSYEQYF TGTGCCAGCAGTGCTGGCAGCGGGAGCTCCTACGAGCAGTACTTC
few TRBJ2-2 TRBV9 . CASSAYTGELFF TGTGCCAGCAGCGCCTACACCGGGGAGCTGTTTTTT
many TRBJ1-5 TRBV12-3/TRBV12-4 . CASSSWTDQPQHF TGTGCCAGCAGTTCCTGGACAGATCAGCCCCAGCATTTT
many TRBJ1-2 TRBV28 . CASSTWDVGGGGYTF TGTGCCAGCAGCACCTGGGACGTCGGGGGTGGAGGCTACACCTTC
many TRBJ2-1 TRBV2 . CASRGGLSSYNEQFF TGTGCCAGCAGGGGAGGACTGTCATCCTACAATGAGCAGTTCTTC
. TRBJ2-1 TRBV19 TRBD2 CASSKWTSGSYEQFF TGTGCCAGTAGTAAGTGGACTAGCGGGAGCTATGAGCAGTTCTTC
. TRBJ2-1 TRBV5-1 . CASSLSYGWAYNEQFF TGCGCCAGCAGCTTGTCCTACGGATGGGCCTACAATGAGCAGTTCTTC
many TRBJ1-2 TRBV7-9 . CASSLARGHTSYGYTF TGTGCCAGCAGCTTAGCTAGAGGACATACGAGCTATGGCTACACCTTC
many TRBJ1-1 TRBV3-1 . CASSHLESLRGVGTEAFF TGTGCCAGCAGCCACCTCGAATCCCTTCGCGGGGTGGGCACTGAAGCTTTCTTT